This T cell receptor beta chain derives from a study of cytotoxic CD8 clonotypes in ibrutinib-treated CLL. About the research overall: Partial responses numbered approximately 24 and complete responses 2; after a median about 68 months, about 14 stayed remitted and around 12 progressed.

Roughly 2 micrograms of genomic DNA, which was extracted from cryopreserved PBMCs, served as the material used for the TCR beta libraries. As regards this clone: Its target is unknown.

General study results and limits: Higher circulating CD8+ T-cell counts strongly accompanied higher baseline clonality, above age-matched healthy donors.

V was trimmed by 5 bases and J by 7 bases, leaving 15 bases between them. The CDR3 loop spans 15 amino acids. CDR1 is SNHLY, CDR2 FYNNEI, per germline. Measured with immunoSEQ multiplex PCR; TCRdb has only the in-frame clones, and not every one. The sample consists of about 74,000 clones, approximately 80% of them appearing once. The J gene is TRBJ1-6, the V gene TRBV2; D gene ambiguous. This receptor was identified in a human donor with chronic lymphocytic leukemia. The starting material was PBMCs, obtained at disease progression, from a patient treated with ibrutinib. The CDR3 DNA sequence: TGTGCCAGCAGTTTAAACAGCAACCCGAATTCACCCCTCCACTTT. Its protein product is CASSLNSNPNSPLHF. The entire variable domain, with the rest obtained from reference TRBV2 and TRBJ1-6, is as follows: EPEVTQTPSHQVTQMGQEVILRCVPISNHLYFYWYRQILGQKVEFLVSFYNNEISEKSEIFDDQFSVERPDGSNFTLKIRSTKLEDSAMYFCASSLNSNPNSPLHFGNGTRLTVT.